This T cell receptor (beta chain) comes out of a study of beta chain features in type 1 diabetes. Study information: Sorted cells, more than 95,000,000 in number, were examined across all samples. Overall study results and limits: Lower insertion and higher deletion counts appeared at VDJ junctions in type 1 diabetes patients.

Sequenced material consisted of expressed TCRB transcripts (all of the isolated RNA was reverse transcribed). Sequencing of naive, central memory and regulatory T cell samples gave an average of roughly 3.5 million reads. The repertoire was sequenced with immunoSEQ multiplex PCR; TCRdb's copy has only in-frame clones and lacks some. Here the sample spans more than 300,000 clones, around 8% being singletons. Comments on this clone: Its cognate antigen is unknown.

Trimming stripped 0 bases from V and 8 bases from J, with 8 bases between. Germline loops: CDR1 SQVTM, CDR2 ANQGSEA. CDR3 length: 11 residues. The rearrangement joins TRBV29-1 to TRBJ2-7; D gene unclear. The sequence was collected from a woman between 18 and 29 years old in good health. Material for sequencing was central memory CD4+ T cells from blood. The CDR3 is CSVEDRLQQYF. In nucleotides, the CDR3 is TGCAGCGTTGAAGATCGTTTACAGCAGTACTTC.